This TCR beta chain was identified in a study of T cell responses to AZD1222 COVID-19 vaccine. Clones were sequenced by immunoSEQ multiplex PCR, and TCRdb holds only the in-frame ones, with some missing. Of about 35,000 clones listed, 70% to 90% are singletons. In the case of this clone: Its antigen is undetermined.

Trimming removed 4 bases from V and 1 base from J, with 11 bases in between. The CDR3 has 15 residues. CDR1 and CDR2 (germline): MDHEN, SYDVKM. Points from the study as a whole: Across the whole spike, CD4 TCRs peaked at regions 160-218 and 743-854. Sampling that yielded the repertoires occurred only after the peak T cell response.

This receptor was taken from an adult in good health. The V call is TRBV28, the J call TRBJ2-1; D ambiguous. The specimen was peripheral blood, collected on day 0 of AZD1222 vaccination. CDR3 sequence: CASSSPGFSYNEQFF. The CDR3 DNA is TGTGCCAGCAGTTCCCCGGGTTTTTCCTACAATGAGCAGTTCTTC.